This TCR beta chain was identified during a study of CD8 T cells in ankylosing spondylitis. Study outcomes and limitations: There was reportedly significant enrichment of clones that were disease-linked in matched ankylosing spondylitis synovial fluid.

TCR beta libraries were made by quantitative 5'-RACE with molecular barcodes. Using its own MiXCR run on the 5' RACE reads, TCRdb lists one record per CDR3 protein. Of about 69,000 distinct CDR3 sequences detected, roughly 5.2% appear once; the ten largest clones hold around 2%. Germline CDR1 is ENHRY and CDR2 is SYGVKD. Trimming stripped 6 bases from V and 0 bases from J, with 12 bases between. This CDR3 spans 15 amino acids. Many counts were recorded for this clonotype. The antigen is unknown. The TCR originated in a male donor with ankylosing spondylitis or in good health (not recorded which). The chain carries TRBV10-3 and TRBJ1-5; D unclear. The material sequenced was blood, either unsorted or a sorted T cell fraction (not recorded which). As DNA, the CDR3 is TGTGCCATCAGAGACACTTCAAATAGCAATCAGCCCCAGCATTTT. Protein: CAIRDTSNSNQPQHF.